The T cell receptor (beta chain) under discussion was sequenced for a study of Tregs in tolerant kidney transplant recipients. Study at large: Sorting of CD4+CD25+CD127- cells followed approximately three-day belatacept mixed lymphocyte reactions, sometimes with roughly 5-day graft donor restimulation. Sorting used antibodies to exclude donor cells. Study-level results: Biological reproducibility was not directly addressed, but technical replication error appeared minimal. Few patients were studied, so findings need validation in larger groups.

Assay: immunoSEQ multiplex PCR; the TCRdb copy retains only in-frame clones and omits some. The data hold about 44,000 clones, with less than 97% observed a single time. The trim removed 6 bases at V and 6 bases at J, leaving 11 bases unmatched. Germline CDR1 SGHVS, CDR2 FNYEAQ. The CDR3 spans 17 residues. Notes on this clone: Its matching antigen is unknown.

The TCR originated in a human donor in good health. The sample taken for sequencing was Tregs from blood cultured with allogeneic cells. The chain recombines TRBV7-6 with TRBJ2-1; 13 nucleotides align to TRBD2. CDR3 amino acids: CASSFGLAGVSINEQFF. CDR3 DNA: TGTGCCAGCAGTTTCGGACTAGCGGGAGTTTCCATCAATGAGCAGTTCTTC.